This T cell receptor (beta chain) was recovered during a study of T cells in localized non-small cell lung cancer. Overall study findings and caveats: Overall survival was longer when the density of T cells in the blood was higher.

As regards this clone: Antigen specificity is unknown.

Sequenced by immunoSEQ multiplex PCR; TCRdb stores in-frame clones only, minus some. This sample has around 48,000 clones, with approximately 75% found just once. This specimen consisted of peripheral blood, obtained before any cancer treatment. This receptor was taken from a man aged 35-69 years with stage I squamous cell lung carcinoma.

CDR3 nucleotides: TGTGCCAGCAGCTGGGGGACAGCTTATTTGCAGTACTTC. It codes for CASSWGTAYLQYF. The chain uses TRBV5-5 and TRBJ2-7; 7 bases align to TRBD1. With 3 bases clipped from V and 9 bases from J, the junction kept 9 bases outside the gene matches. This CDR3 has 13 amino acids. Per germline, CDR1 SGHKS and CDR2 YYEKEE (reference sequence).